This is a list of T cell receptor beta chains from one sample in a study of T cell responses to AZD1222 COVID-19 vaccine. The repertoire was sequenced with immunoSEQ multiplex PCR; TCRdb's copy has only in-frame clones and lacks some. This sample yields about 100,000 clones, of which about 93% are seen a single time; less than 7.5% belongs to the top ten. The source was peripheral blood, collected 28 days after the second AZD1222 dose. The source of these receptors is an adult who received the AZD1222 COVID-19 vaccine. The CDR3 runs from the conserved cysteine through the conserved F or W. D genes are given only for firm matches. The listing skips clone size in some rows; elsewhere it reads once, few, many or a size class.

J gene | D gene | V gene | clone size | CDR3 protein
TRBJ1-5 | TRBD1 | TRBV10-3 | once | CAISGTGGDGQPQHF
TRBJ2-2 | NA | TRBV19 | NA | CASSITSRARVAAGELFF
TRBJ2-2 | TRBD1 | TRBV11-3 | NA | CASSFGDRAAGELFF
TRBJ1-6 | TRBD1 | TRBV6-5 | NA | CASTIGTAINSPLHF
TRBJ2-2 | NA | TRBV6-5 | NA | CASSQSRGELFF
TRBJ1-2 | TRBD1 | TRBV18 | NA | CASSPPGTGNHGYTF
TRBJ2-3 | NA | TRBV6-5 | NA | CAVGFSTDTQYF
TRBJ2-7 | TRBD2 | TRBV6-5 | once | CASSTSGAYEQYF
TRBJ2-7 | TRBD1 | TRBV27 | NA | CASSPATGAYEQYF
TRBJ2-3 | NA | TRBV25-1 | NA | CASSDPVGTDTQYF
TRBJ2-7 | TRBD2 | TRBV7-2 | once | CASSPEGLAGAYEQYF
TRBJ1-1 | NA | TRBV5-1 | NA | CASSLDQGTTEAFF
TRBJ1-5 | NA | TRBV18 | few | CASSPSGGRQPQHF
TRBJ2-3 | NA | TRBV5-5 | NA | CASSSVPTDTQYF
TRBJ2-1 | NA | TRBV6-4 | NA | CASSDDLHNEQFF
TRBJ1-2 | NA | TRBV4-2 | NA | CASSQEAAPSGYGYTF
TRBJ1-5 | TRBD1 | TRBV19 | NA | CASSIQGAGQPQHF
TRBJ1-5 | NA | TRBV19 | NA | CASSIGNQPQHF
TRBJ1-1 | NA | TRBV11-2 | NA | CASSPQTGVMNTEAFF
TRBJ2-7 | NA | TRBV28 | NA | CASSTTSYEQYF
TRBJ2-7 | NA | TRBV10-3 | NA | CAISLRTDDEQYF
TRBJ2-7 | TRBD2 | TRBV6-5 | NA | CASSSGTSNRYEQYF